This T cell receptor (beta chain) stems from a study of blood T cell repertoires in COVID-19 (dated by TCRdb to the early 2020s). About the study as a whole: Collaborator samples came from the United States, Italy and Spain and covered acute and convalescent phases of COVID-19. The prospective study material was composed of cDNA or gDNA derived from T cells, B-cell-depleted T cells, or PBMCs. The dataset comprised deeply sampled blood TCRbeta repertoires from subjects exposed to, actively infected with, or recovered from COVID-19. The repertoires were released in a freely available public database intended as a resource for research on the immune response to SARS-CoV-2. Samples came from the ongoing ImmuneRACE study (first 160 participants) plus 1,254 subjects from 6 global collaborators. Sample metadata almost always included a de-identified subject ID, COVID-19 status, age in years and sex. Where available, HLA class I and class II types were taken from metadata supplied by the sample provider and were not determined by assay-based typing. Results the study describes overall, beyond this receptor: The amount of clinical and demographic metadata varied by source and participant and was provided uncurated.

This clone was seen once. No cognate antigen has been identified for it. The sample holds no much larger clone one base away, and base qualities are not on file. TCRbeta CDR3 regions were amplified from genomic DNA by means of the immunoSEQ Assay, a bias-controlled multiplex PCR. In the original analysis: The number of nucleated cells in each sample was estimated by amplification of reference gene primers within the assay. To quantify the absolute abundance of each unique TCRbeta CDR3 rearrangement, sequence reads were collapsed and filtered. Productive Simpson clonality was computed per sample as the square root of Simpson's diversity index over productive rearrangements. As stored in TCRdb, this immuneACCESS dataset retains in-frame rearrangements with V and J assigned. A fraction of the clones does not appear; measured against another copy, unresolved V genes explain less than half of the discrepancy, and the remainder lacks a known reason. The V and J calls and the clone size are those of that table, but D and trimming were determined from the DNA. This sample gives about 260,000 clones in total; around 87% of them show up just once. The ten largest clones represent 3.6% of the sample.

Collaborating institutions collected whole blood in K2EDTA tubes following their own protocols. Collaborator samples were shipped for TCRbeta analysis as frozen whole blood, isolated PBMCs, or DNA extracted from either sample type. This sequence was found in a man aged 18 to 29 with active or convalescent COVID-19. The specimen was peripheral blood.

The nucleotides are TGCGCCAGCAGACCAGACAGGGGCGACACTGAAGCTTTCTTT. Its protein is CASRPDRGDTEAFF. Rearrangement joined TRBV10-1 to TRBJ1-1; 8 middle bases align to TRBD1. Taken from cysteine to phenylalanine, the CDR3 has 14 residues. Just CDR3 DNA is preserved here, 42 bases in frame from base 1. The germline V gene encodes CDR1 WNHNN and CDR2 SYGVQD (reference sequence). V lost 6 bases and J lost 3 bases, and the count of bases not matched to a germline gene is 6.